The 2 T cell receptor beta chains in this list originate from one sample, sequenced in a study of T cell responses to AZD1222 COVID-19 vaccine. Produced via immunoSEQ multiplex PCR; TCRdb's table is partial and in-frame only. The sample includes about 160,000 clones, around 90% seen only once; the top ten take roughly 4.4%. The sample in question was peripheral blood, obtained on day 0 of MenACWY control vaccination. The receptor source for this set is an adult in good health.

This rearrangement joins TRBV5-5 to TRBJ1-6; no definite D call. The CDR3 spans 15 residues. From germline, CDR1 is SGHKS and CDR2 YYEKEE (reference sequence). The ends were cut back, 6 bases at V and 3 bases at J, with 13 bases in the middle. CDR3 amino acids: CASTPGRDYNSPLHF. CDR3 DNA sequence: TGTGCCAGCACCCCCGGCCGGGACTATAATTCACCCCTCCACTTT. The variable domain in full, completed from reference TRBV5-5 and TRBJ1-6, reads DAGVTQSPTHLIKTRGQQVTLRCSPISGHKSVSWYQQVLGQGPQFIFQYYEKEERGRGNFPDRFSARQFPNYSSELNVNALLLGDSALYLCASTPGRDYNSPLHFGNGTRLTVT.

CDR3 coding DNA: TGTGCCAGTACCACACCGGCGGGGGTAGAAGCTTTCTTT. It yields the protein CASTTPAGVEAFF. The chain is built from TRBV19 and TRBJ1-1; maybe TRBD1 (5 bases). CDR1 and CDR2 from the germline V gene are LNHDA and SQIVND (reference sequence). There are 13 residues in the CDR3. The V and J ends lost 7 bases and 8 bases respectively, with 17 bases between them.